The subject of this entry is one T cell receptor beta chain. The antigen remains undetermined. Trimming stripped 2 bases from V and 0 bases from J, with 11 bases between. The CDR3 runs to 16 residues. Germline V gives CDR1 LNHDA, CDR2 SQIVND (reference sequence). The sample belongs to a study of shared clonotypes between healthy human individuals. Whole-study findings and limits: Sorted-subset samples were not fully sequenced, rarefaction indicated.

The test was conducted at deep level. Around 30,000 T cell genomes (approximately 0.2 ug DNA) went into each sorted-subset replicate. Sequencing used immunoSEQ multiplex PCR; TCRdb keeps in-frame clones, though not all of them. Of 2,500,000 or so clones in the sample, approximately 93% were seen once. This chain uses TRBV19 with TRBJ2-1; D is undetermined. This TCR came from a man aged 18 to 35 in good health. Some clones in this sample may be carry-over from other donors' samples. The sequenced sample consisted of naive CD4+ T cells from PBMCs. Regarding subset: CD45RA+ positively selected. The CDR3 DNA follows: TGTGCCAGTAGTATACTCGCACCGAGCTCCTACAATGAGCAGTTCTTC. Protein sequence: CASSILAPSSYNEQFF.